This entry lists 11 T cell receptor beta chains sequenced from one sample in a study of blood T cell repertoires in COVID-19 (dated by TCRdb to 2018 to 2021). Receptor amplification or capture employed the immunoSEQ multiplex PCR assay. TCRdb carries this immuneACCESS record with in-frame sequences only. Its versions omit some clonotypes, under half of them owing to an unresolved V gene in the studies checked, with the rest unexplained. The sample table holds just over 300,000 clones, of which more than 75% were seen once. The leading ten clones occupy approximately 4.1% of the sample. Sequencing was done on a sample of PBMCs or T cells enriched from blood (not recorded which). The source is a man aged 25-45 years who had recovered from COVID-19.

The chain carries TRBV6-6 and TRBJ1-2; 10 nucleotides align to TRBD1. Unmatched junction bases numbered 5, after V lost 2 bases and J lost 5 bases. The CDR3 has 15 residues. Germline CDR1 is MNHNY and CDR2 is SVGAGI (reference sequence). As DNA, the CDR3 is TGTGCCAGCAGTTACGGGGACAGGGGTTTATATGGCTACACCTTC. Its translation: CASSYGDRGLYGYTF.

The V gene is TRBV10-1, the J gene TRBJ1-2; weak D call: TRBD1 (6 bases). Trimming shortened V by 2 bases and J by 2 bases, and 9 bases separated the two germline ends. Looked up from germline, CDR1 is WNHNN and CDR2 is SYGVQD (reference sequence). The CDR3 loop spans 14 amino acids. In DNA, the CDR3 is TGCGCCAGCAGTGAGGGGACATTAAACTATGGCTACACCTTC. Its protein product is CASSEGTLNYGYTF.

V is TRBV28 and J is TRBJ2-4; 15 bases line up with TRBD2. CDR1 MDHEN and CDR2 SYDVKM come from the germline V gene. This CDR3 has 16 residues. J gave up 4 bases and V 6 bases, and 4 bases lay outside the gene matches. CDR3 region: CASSRTSGGAKNIQYF. The CDR3 DNA follows: TGTGCCAGCAGCCGGACTAGCGGGGGGGCAAAAAACATTCAGTACTTC. Filled out from reference TRBV28 and TRBJ2-4, the complete variable domain reads DVKVTQSSRYLVKRTGEKVFLECVQDMDHENMFWYRQDPGLGLRLIYFSYDVKMKEKGDIPEGYSVSREKKERFSLILESASTNQTSMYLCASSRTSGGAKNIQYFGAGTRLSVL.

The rearrangement links TRBV28 to TRBJ1-5; unclear D gene. Germline V gives CDR1 MDHEN, CDR2 SYDVKM. This CDR3 contains 17 residues. V lost 3 bases and J lost 2, with 17 bases in between. The CDR3 sequence is CASSFPRSRGGNQPQHF. CDR3 DNA sequence: TGTGCCAGCAGTTTCCCCCGATCGAGAGGCGGCAATCAGCCCCAGCATTTT. Together with reference TRBV28 and TRBJ1-5, the CDR3 gives the full variable domain: DVKVTQSSRYLVKRTGEKVFLECVQDMDHENMFWYRQDPGLGLRLIYFSYDVKMKEKGDIPEGYSVSREKKERFSLILESASTNQTSMYLCASSFPRSRGGNQPQHFGDGTRLSIL.

The chain is built from TRBV19 and TRBJ2-7, with TRBD2 identical over 10 bases. Germline V gene data show CDR1 as LNHDA and CDR2 as SQIVND (reference sequence). The trim removed 6 bases at V and 3 bases at J, leaving 11 bases unmatched. CDR3 length: 16 amino acids. The CDR3 reads CASRSGPGTSDYEQYF. For the CDR3, the DNA is TGTGCCAGTAGATCAGGCCCCGGGACTAGCGACTACGAGCAGTACTTC.

Only one count was recorded for this clone. The rearrangement joins TRBV11-3 to TRBJ2-7; 9 nucleotides agree with TRBD2. Germline assignment: CDR1 SGHNT and CDR2 YENEEA. The CDR3 extends over 16 amino acids. The ends lost 5 bases at V and 4 bases at J; junction bases unmatched: 12. As DNA, the CDR3 is TGTGCCAGCAGCCCACGCGGGGGGGCTAGCAGGTACGAGCAGTACTTC. It codes for CASSPRGGASRYEQYF.

The chain joins TRBV27 to TRBJ2-2, with 9 nucleotides matching TRBD1. Germline V CDR1 and CDR2: MNHEY, SMNVEV (reference sequence). CDR3 length: 16 residues. V shed 0 bases, J shed 3 bases, and the junction held 2 bases outside the gene matches. CDR3 sequence reads: CASSLSGQGHTGELFF. The CDR3 coding sequence is TGTGCCAGCAGTTTATCAGGACAGGGGCACACCGGGGAGCTGTTTTTT.

The chain employs TRBV6-5 and TRBJ1-2; D is perhaps TRBD1 (6 bases). Germline V lookup: CDR1 MNHEY, CDR2 SVGAGI. This CDR3 has 13 residues. Trimming stripped 7 bases from V and 8 bases from J, with 17 bases between. CDR3 in DNA: TGTGCCAGCATAATCCGGGACACTGTGGGCTACACCTTC. Protein product: CASIIRDTVGYTF.

The CDR3: CASSLSLDRGGTYEQYF. The CDR3 coding sequence is TGTGCCAGCTCACTTTCATTGGACAGGGGGGGTACCTACGAGCAGTACTTC. The chain employs TRBV18 and TRBJ2-7; the match to TRBD1 covers 10 bases. V dropped 4 bases and J dropped 2; count of bases not matched to a gene: 11. The CDR3 runs 17 residues. Looked up from germline, CDR1 is KGHSH and CDR2 is LQKENI.

The J gene is TRBJ2-2, the V gene TRBV25-1; D not resolved. The CDR3 contains 13 residues. Trimming took off 7 bases at V and 1 base at J, with 7 bases between the two ends. Germline lookup yields CDR1 MGHDK and CDR2 SYGVNS. The CDR3 loop is CASITWNTGELFF. For the CDR3, the DNA is TGTGCCAGCATTACATGGAACACCGGGGAGCTGTTTTTT.

The V call is TRBV11-2, the J call TRBJ2-7; D gene uncertain. V gave up 5 bases and J gave up 6 bases, with 11 bases separating them. CDR3 size: 12 residues. CDR1 and CDR2 (germline): SGHAT, FQNNGV. The CDR3: CASSPTGSEQYF. DNA of the CDR3: TGTGCCAGCAGCCCGACTGGGTCCGAGCAGTACTTC.